This TCR beta chain originates from a study of identical twins (dated by TCRdb to the mid-2010s). At the level of the whole study: TCR alpha and beta repertoires from monozygotic twins, unrelated adults of various ages and cord blood were deep-sequenced to test whether fetal clonotypes persist. Replicate twin experiments were performed at different times using different library preparation protocols to rule out contamination.

Beyond this particular receptor, the publication reports: In monozygotic twins, recombination models systematically underestimated out-of-frame TCR alpha sharing, but the models matched the sharing seen between unrelated individuals. A weaker excess of twin sharing was found in beta out-of-frame sequences because the signal-to-noise ratio was lowered by fewer shared sequences. Compared with coincidental sharing between unrelated individuals, out-of-frame TCR alpha sequences shared between twins had an excess of sequences with low generation probability. Invariant T cells such as MAIT and iNKT could partly confound zero-insertion analyses, though diverse VJ usage argued against this for most clonotypes. Fewer insertions were carried by abundant cord blood beta clonotypes; a weaker similar trend was observed in young adult naive repertoires, while no such trend was observed in memory repertoires. Because the same donors could not be followed over many years, the conclusions relied on cross-sectional statistical analysis.

The germline V and J ends show losses of 1 base and 2 bases respectively, and no gene match explains 7 bases of the junction. The CDR3 has 16 amino acids, counting the end cysteine and phenylalanine. Only the CDR3 DNA is retained, 48 bases long and in frame from the first base. Per the germline V gene, SGHVS is the CDR1 and FNYEAQ is the CDR2. Library generation was performed with 5' RACE. TCRdb names Illumina HiSeq 2000 as the instrument used. A universal primer binding site was added through template switching, and the final cDNA carried a unique molecular identifier so that TCR cDNA molecules could be counted accurately. Specific primers in the conserved constant-segment region were used to synthesize first-strand cDNA for the TCR alpha and beta chains. To control for contamination, each cDNA library was double barcoded with a SMART-Mk sample barcode plus Illumina barcodes. TruSeq adapter sequences along with Illumina sample barcodes were introduced in two successive PCR steps. Sequencing of the TCR alpha and beta cDNA libraries was done on the Illumina HiSeq platform using custom primers. In the original analysis: MiGEC was used to process raw reads and extract unique molecular identifiers, and MiXCR was used to find CDR3 positions. Recombination models were inferred per individual with the repgenHMM and IGoR tools using an EM algorithm. The tcR package in R was used for shared clonotype analysis, with sharing normalized by the product of cloneset sizes. Out-of-frame nonproductive sequences were analyzed to study raw recombination free of thymic and clonal selection effects. TCRdb redid the processing of the public reads, applying fastp at Q25 and MiXCR, and retained in-frame beta chains. Records with the same CDR3 protein are collapsed into one entry carrying the most frequent genes and DNA. TCRdb, rather than the study authors, made the V and J calls. The sample table holds 700,000 or so distinct CDR3 sequences, of which less than 10% were seen once. The ten largest clones take up roughly 0.97% of the sample.

To note about this clonotype: Its binding antigen is unknown. No base-level quality is on record; no much larger clone is a single base apart.

Every donor in the study was a healthy Caucasian. The twin cohort consisted of three pairs of female monozygotic twins, all aged roughly 18 to 30 years. RNA for TCR libraries was isolated from peripheral blood mononuclear cells. This same sample was also taken into another study, of yellow fever vaccine responses in identical twins. As the second study states: According to the authors, in identical twins the way T cells responded to vaccination appeared partly convergent and partly personalized. The study precisely tracked vaccine-responding T cell clones in identical twins.

The chain is made from TRBV7-6 and TRBJ2-7, with 8 bases matching TRBD2. Sequencing was carried out using PBMCs. The TCR comes from a woman between 18 and 29 years old in good health. CDR3 sequence: CASSLVGVAGTYEQYF. The DNA sequence is as follows: TGTGCCAGCAGCTTAGTGGGGGTAGCGGGGACCTACGAGCAGTACTTC.